This TCR beta chain emerged from a study of cytomegalovirus exposure and HLA in healthy donors. Trimming at V came to 3 bases and at J to 7 bases, leaving 7 bases not matched to a gene. From germline, CDR1 is SGHVS and CDR2 FQNEAQ. The CDR3 has 14 residues. Points on this clone: Its matching antigen is unknown.

General study results and limits: In vitro confirmation showed three CMV-associated chains to be CMV antigen specific.

Sequenced by immunoSEQ multiplex PCR; TCRdb stores in-frame clones only, minus some. The sample has some 150,000 clones; more than 70% are singletons. The chain employs TRBV7-8 and TRBJ1-1, with TRBD1 matching 8 bases. Source material: PBMCs. The source is a man younger than 30 in good health and CMV-seronegative. The CDR3 loop reads CASSFSDRVFEAFF. The CDR3 bases are TGTGCCAGCAGCTTTTCGGACAGGGTTTTTGAAGCTTTCTTT.